This TCR beta chain was sequenced for a study of post-analysis software for immune sequencing data. Looking at the study overall: The study covered relapsing-remitting, secondary progressive and progressive-relapsing courses of multiple sclerosis. Study results and limitations: Five TRBV segments, including TRBV5-6, TRBV5-1 and TRBV20-1, were more frequent in patients than controls. Multiple sclerosis patients showed significantly lower normalized Chao1 diversity than controls did. F measure grouped same-batch samples tightly together.

The V and J ends lost 1 base and 0 bases, in that order; junction bases with no gene match: 8. The CDR3 is made up of 17 amino acids. Germline V gene data show CDR1 as DFQATT and CDR2 as SNEGSKA (reference sequence). On this clonotype itself: Its antigen is currently unknown.

Built from TCR beta cDNA, the libraries had unique molecular identifiers in them. Some 500,000 cDNA molecules were obtained from roughly 0.93 to 9.6 million T cells. TCRdb ran MiXCR on the PCR reads and lists one entry per CDR3 protein. The table records hundreds of thousands of distinct CDR3 sequences, around 33% of them present only once. Sequenced sample: blood. The source is a girl aged 10 to 17 with multiple sclerosis. The gene calls are TRBV20-1 and TRBJ2-1, with TRBD2 identical over 8 bases. This chain's CDR3 is CSARARLREGSYNEQFF. The DNA of the CDR3 is TGCAGTGCTAGAGCCAGGCTTCGGGAGGGCTCCTACAATGAGCAGTTCTTC.